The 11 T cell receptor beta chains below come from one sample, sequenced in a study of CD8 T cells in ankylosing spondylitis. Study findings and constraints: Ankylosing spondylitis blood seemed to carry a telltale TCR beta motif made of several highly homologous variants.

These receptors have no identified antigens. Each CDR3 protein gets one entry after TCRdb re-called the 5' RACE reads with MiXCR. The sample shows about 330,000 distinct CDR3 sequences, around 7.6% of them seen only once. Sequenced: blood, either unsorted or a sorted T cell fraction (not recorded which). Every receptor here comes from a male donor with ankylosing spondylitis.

The CDR3 coding sequence is TGTGCCAGCAGTACCGGACAGGGGAACACCATATATTTT. Protein product: CASSTGQGNTIYF. The chain links TRBV12-3 or TRBV12-4 to TRBJ1-3; TRBD1 agrees at 9 bases. V was clipped by 5 bases and J by 7 bases; unmatched bases: 3. The CDR3 has 13 amino acids.

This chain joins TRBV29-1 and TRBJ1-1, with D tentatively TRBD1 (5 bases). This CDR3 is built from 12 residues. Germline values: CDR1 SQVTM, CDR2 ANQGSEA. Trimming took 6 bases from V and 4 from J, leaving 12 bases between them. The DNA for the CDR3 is TGCAGCGTAGGCAGGGAGGGCACTGAAGCTTTCTTT. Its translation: CSVGREGTEAFF.

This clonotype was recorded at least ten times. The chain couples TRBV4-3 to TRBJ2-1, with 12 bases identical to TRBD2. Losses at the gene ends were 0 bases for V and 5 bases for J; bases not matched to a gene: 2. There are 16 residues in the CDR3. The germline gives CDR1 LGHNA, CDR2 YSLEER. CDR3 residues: CASSQDWTSGNNEQFF. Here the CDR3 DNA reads TGCGCCAGCAGCCAAGATTGGACTAGCGGGAACAATGAGCAGTTCTTC.

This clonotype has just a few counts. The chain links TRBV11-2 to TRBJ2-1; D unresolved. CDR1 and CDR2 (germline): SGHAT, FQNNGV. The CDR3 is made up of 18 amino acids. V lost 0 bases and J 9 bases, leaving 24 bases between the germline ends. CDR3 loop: CASSLDSPWQVNKFEQFF. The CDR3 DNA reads TGTGCCAGCAGCTTAGACTCCCCGTGGCAGGTTAATAAGTTTGAGCAGTTCTTC.

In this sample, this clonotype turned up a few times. The CDR3 coding sequence is TGCAGTGCTAGGATAACTAGCGGGAGTTGGGTAGAAGTTGAGGGCGAGCAGTACTTC. Its translation is CSARITSGSWVEVEGEQYF. The chain joins TRBV20-1 to TRBJ2-7; 11 bases are a match to TRBD2. Germline V gives CDR1 DFQATT, CDR2 SNEGSKA (reference sequence). J lost 6 bases, V lost 3 bases, and 22 bases had no gene match. The CDR3 consists of 19 residues.

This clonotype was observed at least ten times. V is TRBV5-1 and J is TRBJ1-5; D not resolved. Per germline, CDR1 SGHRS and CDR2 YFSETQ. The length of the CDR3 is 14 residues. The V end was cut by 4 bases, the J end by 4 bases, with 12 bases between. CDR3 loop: CASSPDFGNQPQHF. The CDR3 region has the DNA TGCGCCAGCAGCCCCGATTTTGGGAATCAGCCCCAGCATTTT. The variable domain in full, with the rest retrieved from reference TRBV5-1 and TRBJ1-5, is KAGVTQTPRYLIKTRGQQVTLSCSPISGHRSVSWYQQTPGQGLQFLFEYFSETQRNKGNFPGRFSGRQFSNSRSEMNVSTLELGDSALYLCASSPDFGNQPQHFGDGTRLSIL.

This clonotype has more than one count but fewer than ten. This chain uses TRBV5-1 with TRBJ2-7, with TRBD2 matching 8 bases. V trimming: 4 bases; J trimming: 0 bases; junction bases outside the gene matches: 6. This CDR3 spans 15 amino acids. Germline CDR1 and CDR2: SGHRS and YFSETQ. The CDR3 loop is CASSRLANSSYEQYF. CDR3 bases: TGCGCCAGCAGCCGACTAGCGAACAGCTCCTACGAGCAGTACTTC.

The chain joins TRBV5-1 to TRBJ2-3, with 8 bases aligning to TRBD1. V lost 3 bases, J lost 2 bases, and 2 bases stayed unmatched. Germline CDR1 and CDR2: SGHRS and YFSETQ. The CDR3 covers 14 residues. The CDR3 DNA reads TGCGCCAGCAGCTGGGACAGGACCACAGATACGCAGTATTTT. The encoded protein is CASSWDRTTDTQYF.

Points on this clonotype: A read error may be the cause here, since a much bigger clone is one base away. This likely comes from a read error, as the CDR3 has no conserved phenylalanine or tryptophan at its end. The chain's CDR3 is CASRSQASNTEAFL. CDR3 bases: TGCGCCAGCCGGTCCCAGGCTTCGAACACTGAAGCTTTCCTT. This sequence joins TRBV5-1 and TRBJ1-1; no clear D gene. V lost 7 bases and J 1 base, leaving 14 bases between the germline ends. This CDR3 has 14 residues. Germline V lookup: CDR1 SGHRS, CDR2 YFSETQ.

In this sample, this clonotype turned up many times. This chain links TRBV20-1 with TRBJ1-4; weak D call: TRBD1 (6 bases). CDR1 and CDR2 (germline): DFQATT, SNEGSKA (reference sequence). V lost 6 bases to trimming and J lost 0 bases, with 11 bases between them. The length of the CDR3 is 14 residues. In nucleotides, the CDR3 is TGCAGTGCGGCACAGGGCCCAACTAATGAAAAACTGTTTTTT. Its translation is CSAAQGPTNEKLFF.

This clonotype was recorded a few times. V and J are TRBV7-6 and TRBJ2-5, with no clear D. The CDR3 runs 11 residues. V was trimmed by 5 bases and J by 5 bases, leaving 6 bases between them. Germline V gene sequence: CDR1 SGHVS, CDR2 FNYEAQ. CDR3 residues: CASSTTETQYF. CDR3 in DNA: TGTGCCAGCAGCACAACGGAGACCCAGTACTTC.